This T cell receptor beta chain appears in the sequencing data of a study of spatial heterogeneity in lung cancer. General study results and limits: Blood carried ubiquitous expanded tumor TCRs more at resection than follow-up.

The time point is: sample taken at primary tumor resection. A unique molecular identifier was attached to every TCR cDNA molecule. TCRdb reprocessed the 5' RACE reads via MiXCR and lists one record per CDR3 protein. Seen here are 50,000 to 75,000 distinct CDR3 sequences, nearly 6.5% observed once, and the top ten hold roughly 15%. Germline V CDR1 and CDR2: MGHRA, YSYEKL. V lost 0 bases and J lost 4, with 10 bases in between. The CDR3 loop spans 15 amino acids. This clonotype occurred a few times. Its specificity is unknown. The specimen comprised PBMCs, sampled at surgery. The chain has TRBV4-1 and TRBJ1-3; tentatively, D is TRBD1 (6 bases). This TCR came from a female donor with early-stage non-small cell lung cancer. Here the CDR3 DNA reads TGCGCCAGCAGCCAAGAAGAAGGGGGAGGAAACACCATATATTTT. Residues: CASSQEEGGGNTIYF.